This T cell receptor beta chain stems from a study of blood T cell repertoires in COVID-19. Study at large: Collection of acute and convalescent COVID-19 samples took place in the United States, Italy and Spain. In each case, the material was cDNA or gDNA derived from T cells, B-cell-depleted T cells, or PBMCs.

In the original analysis: Estimated nucleated cell counts came from reference gene primer amplification. TCRdb's table, derived via immunoSEQ multiplex PCR, lists solely in-frame clones and lacks some. V and J calls and clone size are copied from that table; D and trimming were computed from the DNA. The sample includes 200,000 to 300,000 clones, nearly 85% of them seen just once. Germline-derived CDR1 and CDR2 are LNHDA and SQIVND (reference sequence). V lost 6 bases, J lost 2 bases, and 6 bases stayed unmatched. The CDR3 spans 14 residues. Sequencing input: peripheral blood. The chain employs TRBV19 and TRBJ2-7, with 8 bases aligning to TRBD1. This TCR was recovered from a human donor in a cohort sampled during active COVID-19. CDR3 sequence: CASRKTDRAYEQYF. The CDR3 DNA is TGTGCCAGTAGAAAGACGGACAGGGCCTACGAGCAGTACTTC.